The 30 T cell receptor beta chains listed next were all sequenced from one sample in a study of blood T cell repertoires in COVID-19. Assay: immunoSEQ multiplex PCR; the TCRdb copy retains only in-frame clones and omits some. The table records about 24,000 clones, 86% of them present only once. The specimen sequenced was peripheral blood. These receptor sequences come from a man aged 45 to 65 with active COVID-19.

The V and J genes are TRBV4-3 and TRBJ2-5; D not resolved. The V gene lost 0 bases and the J gene lost 2 bases, with 10 bases spanning the gap. CDR1 and CDR2 from the germline V gene are LGHNA and YSLEER. There are 15 residues in the CDR3. CDR3 protein: CASSQDRLRQETQYF. In DNA, the CDR3 is TGCGCCAGCAGCCAAGATCGGTTGAGACAAGAGACCCAGTACTTC.

This clone was seen just once. V is TRBV7-9 and J is TRBJ2-3, with 8 bases matching TRBD2. The CDR3 extends over 16 amino acids. Trimming took 5 bases from V and 6 from J; bases not matched to a gene: 13. From germline, CDR1 is SEHNR and CDR2 FQNEAQ (reference sequence). The CDR3 protein is CASSPYSGGQRDTQYF. The CDR3 nucleotides are TGTGCCAGCAGCCCCTACAGCGGGGGTCAGAGGGATACGCAGTATTTT.

The chain links TRBV7-9 to TRBJ2-5; weak D call: TRBD2 (6 bases). V was pared by 6 bases and J by 0 bases, with 11 bases between. From germline, CDR1 is SEHNR and CDR2 FQNEAQ (reference sequence). The CDR3 runs 14 residues. CDR3 bases: TGTGCCAGCAGGACGGGAGTACACCAAGAGACCCAGTACTTC. The encoded protein is CASRTGVHQETQYF. Full variable domain (outside the CDR3, taken from reference TRBV7-9 and TRBJ2-5): DTGVSQNPRHKITKRGQNVTFRCDPISEHNRLYWYRQTLGQGPEFLTYFQNEAQLEKSRLLSDRFSAERPKGSFSTLEIQRTEQGDSAMYLCASRTGVHQETQYFGPGTRLLVL.

The chain recombines TRBV6-5 with TRBJ1-2; maybe TRBD1 (6 bases). The germline V gene has CDR1 MNHEY and CDR2 SVGAGI. V was cut by 5 bases and J by 3 bases, with 16 bases left in between. The CDR3 loop spans 15 amino acids. CDR3: CASSPKGGGHYGYTF. CDR3 in DNA: TGTGCCAGCAGTCCAAAGGGGGGGGGCCACTATGGCTACACCTTC.

The CDR3 loop is CASSPSYHRGPIYEQYF. CDR3 nucleotide sequence: TGCGCCAGCAGCCCGAGCTATCACAGGGGGCCGATCTACGAGCAGTACTTC. The V and J genes are TRBV5-1 and TRBJ2-7, with 9 bases aligning to TRBD1. J lost 3 bases, V lost 4 bases, and 14 bases had no gene match. Germline V gene data show CDR1 as SGHRS and CDR2 as YFSETQ. This CDR3 comprises 17 residues.

The chain couples TRBV5-1 to TRBJ1-4, with D perhaps matching TRBD1 (5 bases). The CDR3 spans 16 residues. V lost 0 bases and J 5 bases, leaving 14 bases between the germline ends. Germline CDR1 SGHRS, CDR2 YFSETQ. CDR3 region: CASSLGPGVRNEKLFF. The CDR3 bases are TGCGCCAGCAGCTTGGGTCCGGGGGTGAGGAATGAAAAACTGTTTTTT.

The V and J genes are TRBV24-1 and TRBJ2-2; 9 bases match TRBD2. V trimming: 6 bases; J trimming: 6 bases; junction bases outside the gene matches: 10. The germline V gene has CDR1 KGHDR and CDR2 SFDVKD. The CDR3 consists of 16 residues. The CDR3 spells CATSYYSGSFSGELFF. The CDR3 bases are TGTGCCACCAGTTACTATAGCGGGAGTTTCTCCGGGGAGCTGTTTTTT.

This clone occurred once. J is TRBJ2-1 and V is TRBV5-5, with D unclear. Germline V lookup: CDR1 SGHKS, CDR2 YYEKEE (reference sequence). The CDR3 has 16 amino acids. The ends were cut back, 0 bases at V and 5 bases at J, with 15 bases in the middle. CDR3 DNA: TGTGCCAGCAGCTTGGGAGACACTTCTTCTAACAATGAGCAGTTCTTC. It yields the protein CASSLGDTSSNNEQFF. Looking up the rest from reference TRBV5-5 and TRBJ2-1 gives the full variable domain: DAGVTQSPTHLIKTRGQQVTLRCSPISGHKSVSWYQQVLGQGPQFIFQYYEKEERGRGNFPDRFSARQFPNYSSELNVNALLLGDSALYLCASSLGDTSSNNEQFFGPGTRLTVL.

The rearrangement links TRBV10-3 to TRBJ1-1, with unresolved D. V lost 4 bases to trimming and J lost 0 bases, with 12 bases between them. This CDR3 region has 15 residues. Germline values: CDR1 ENHRY, CDR2 SYGVKD. The CDR3 spells CAISAPSGMNTEAFF. The DNA of the CDR3 is TGTGCCATCAGTGCTCCATCCGGGATGAACACTGAAGCTTTCTTT.

The chain joins TRBV11-3 to TRBJ2-1, with 9 bases fitting TRBD2. CDR1 SGHNT and CDR2 YENEEA come from the germline V gene. Trimming took 5 bases from V and 5 from J; bases not matched to a gene: 4. The CDR3 spans 14 residues. DNA for the CDR3: TGTGCCAGCAGCCTTAGCGGGAGAAACAATGAGCAGTTCTTC. Translated: CASSLSGRNNEQFF.

This chain uses TRBV7-8 with TRBJ1-6; D perhaps matches TRBD1 (5 bases). Trimming cost V 11 bases and J 6 bases, with 20 bases left between them. The germline V gene encodes CDR1 SGHVS and CDR2 FQNEAQ. The length of the CDR3 is 15 residues. The CDR3 region has the DNA TGTGCCGTTGGCCGGGGGGACTCTCTTAATTCACCCCTCCACTTT. This gives the protein CAVGRGDSLNSPLHF.

V is TRBV10-3 and J is TRBJ2-4, with 9 bases lining up with TRBD2. Trimming cost V 3 bases and J 3 bases; bases outside gene matches: 9. The CDR3 consists of 17 residues. CDR1 ENHRY and CDR2 SYGVKD come from the germline V gene. The CDR3 nucleotides read TGTGCCATCAGTGAAAGGTCGGCGGGAGGGAACAAAAACATTCAGTACTTC. The encoded protein is CAISERSAGGNKNIQYF.

The CDR3 DNA is TGCAGCGTTGAGGGAGGGACAAGGTACAATGAGCAGTTCTTC. It yields the protein CSVEGGTRYNEQFF. The genes are TRBV29-1 and TRBJ2-1; D perhaps matches TRBD2 (7 bases). Trimming stripped 3 bases from V and 4 bases from J, with 13 bases between. The CDR3 is 14 amino acids. Germline CDR1 SQVTM, CDR2 ANQGSEA.

The chain combines TRBV7-3 with TRBJ2-1; 7 bases are shared with TRBD2. Unmatched junction bases numbered 8, after V lost 0 bases and J lost 3 bases. CDR3 length: 17 amino acids. The germline gives CDR1 SGHTA, CDR2 FQGTGA. Here the CDR3 DNA reads TGTGCCAGCAGCTTAACCGGAGTAGCGGGCCTCTACAATGAGCAGTTCTTC. Translated: CASSLTGVAGLYNEQFF.

This sequence joins TRBV5-1 and TRBJ1-1; D not certain. V was cut by 0 bases and J by 1 base, with 10 bases left in between. Per germline, CDR1 SGHRS and CDR2 YFSETQ. The CDR3 extends over 15 amino acids. The CDR3 DNA sequence: TGCGCCAGCAGCTTGGACAGAAACCCGAACACTGAAGCTTTCTTT. This encodes CASSLDRNPNTEAFF.

The J gene is TRBJ1-5, the V gene TRBV21-1; TRBD1 is the table's D call and was not checked against the DNA. TRBV21-1 is termed a pseudogene. This CDR3 is built from 14 residues. Here the CDR3 reads CASSKAARQGPAHF. The CDR3 DNA reads as TGTGCCAGCAGCAAAGCAGCTAGACAGGGGCCCGCGCATTTT.

This chain joins TRBV29-1 and TRBJ2-1, with D possibly matching TRBD1 (6 bases). V lost 4 bases and J lost 14, with 27 bases in between. Germline V gene sequence: CDR1 SQVTM, CDR2 ANQGSEA. This CDR3 has 15 amino acids. CDR3 region: CSVVLLLTGYPIEFF. The CDR3, as DNA: TGCAGCGTTGTCCTCCTGCTGACAGGTTACCCGATAGAGTTCTTC.

V gene TRBV15 combines with J gene TRBJ1-3; D gene ambiguous. CDR3 length: 14 amino acids. Trimming removed 0 bases from V and 3 bases from J, with 6 bases in between. The V gene's germline CDR1 is LNHNV and CDR2 YYDKDF (reference sequence). The CDR3 sequence is CATSRDASGNTIYF. The CDR3 DNA sequence: TGTGCCACCAGCAGAGATGCCAGTGGAAACACCATATATTTT. Complete variable domain (other parts from reference TRBV15 and TRBJ1-3): DAMVIQNPRYQVTQFGKPVTLSCSQTLNHNVMYWYQQKSSQAPKLLFHYYDKDFNNEADTPDNFQSRRPNTSFCFLDIRSPGLGDTAMYLCATSRDASGNTIYFGEGSWLTVV.

This chain joins TRBV7-3 and TRBJ2-7; 10 bases map to TRBD2. The junction had 3 bases not matched to a gene; V was cut back by 8 bases and J by 5 bases. The CDR3 runs 12 residues. CDR1 SGHTA and CDR2 FQGTGA come from the germline V gene. Here the CDR3 DNA reads TGTGCCAGCGGGACTAGCGCCCACGAGCAGTACTTC. Protein: CASGTSAHEQYF.

The V call is TRBV4-3, the J call TRBJ2-1, with unresolved D. CDR1 LGHNA and CDR2 YSLEER come from the germline V gene. Trimming removed 0 bases at V and 4 bases at J, with 7 bases between. The CDR3 runs 14 residues. CDR3 loop: CASSQERQYNEQFF. The CDR3 region has the DNA TGCGCCAGCAGCCAAGAGCGGCAGTACAATGAGCAGTTCTTC.

The rearrangement links TRBV6-6 to TRBJ1-2; maybe TRBD1 (5 bases). There are 14 residues in the CDR3. Germline CDR1 reads MNHNY; CDR2 reads SVGAGI (reference sequence). The V end was cut by 4 bases, the J end by 8 bases, with 17 bases between. DNA of the CDR3: TGTGCCAGCAGTTCCTCCGGGACTTTGGGGGGCTACACCTTC. This gives the protein CASSSSGTLGGYTF.

V usage is TRBV7-8 and J usage is TRBJ2-1; a weak D match, TRBD2 (6 bases). The germline gives CDR1 SGHVS, CDR2 FQNEAQ. The CDR3 sequence is 15 residues long. V was clipped by 7 bases and J by 5 bases, with 18 bases between them. DNA for the CDR3: TGTGCCAGCACCCCTCTGGGGGGTCGGAACAATGAGCAGTTCTTC. Translated: CASTPLGGRNNEQFF.

This clone was observed a single time. The chain recombines TRBV4-3 with TRBJ1-6; D is uncertain. Per germline, CDR1 LGHNA and CDR2 YSLEER. Trimming removed 0 bases from V and 11 bases from J, with 5 bases in between. CDR3 length equals 12 residues. The CDR3 nucleotides are TGCGCCAGCAGCCAAGATGGGCCACCCCTCCACTTT. Protein: CASSQDGPPLHF.

The V call is TRBV11-1, the J call TRBJ2-7; maybe TRBD1 (6 bases). Germline CDR1 reads SGHAT; CDR2 reads FQDESV (reference sequence). The CDR3 contains 12 residues. With 5 bases removed from V and 5 bases from J, the gap between germline ends came to 10 bases. Here the CDR3 DNA reads TGTGCCAGCAGCCCGAACAGGGACGAGCAGTACTTC. It yields the protein CASSPNRDEQYF.

The V call is TRBV4-3, the J call TRBJ2-5; D might be TRBD2 (6 bases). Germline V gives CDR1 LGHNA, CDR2 YSLEER. This CDR3 comprises 16 residues. With 3 bases removed from V and 5 bases from J, the gap between germline ends came to 19 bases. The DNA for the CDR3 is TGCGCCAGCAGCCACCGATCGACCCCTGGGAGGGAGACCCAGTACTTC. Translating it yields CASSHRSTPGRETQYF.

This chain joins TRBV19 and TRBJ2-1; weak D call: TRBD1 (6 bases). Trimming removed 1 base at V and 4 bases at J, with 14 bases between. Germline V gene data show CDR1 as LNHDA and CDR2 as SQIVND (reference sequence). The CDR3 extends over 16 amino acids. CDR3 amino acids: CASSIVGGVKYNEQFF. Here the CDR3 DNA reads TGTGCCAGTAGTATAGTAGGGGGAGTGAAGTACAATGAGCAGTTCTTC.

This clone was detected a few times. This chain connects TRBV9 to TRBJ2-2; a possible D gene is TRBD1 (6 bases). This CDR3 spans 13 amino acids. Germline lookup yields CDR1 SGDLS and CDR2 YYNGEE. V dropped 4 bases and J dropped 3 bases, with 7 bases sitting between them. CDR3 loop: CASSTGYTGELFF. The CDR3 DNA is TGTGCCAGCAGCACAGGGTACACCGGGGAGCTGTTTTTT.

The chain combines TRBV19 with TRBJ2-7; 9 bases match TRBD2. V gave up 6 bases and J gave up 1 base; unmatched junction bases: 7. CDR3 size: 15 residues. Germline values: CDR1 LNHDA, CDR2 SQIVND (reference sequence). CDR3 residues: CASSNSGSGSYEQYF. The CDR3 nucleotides are TGTGCCAGTAGCAATAGCGGGAGTGGGTCCTACGAGCAGTACTTC.

This clone came up once. The chain links TRBV5-6 to TRBJ1-5; a weak D match, TRBD1 (6 bases). The V gene lost 4 bases and the J gene lost 2 bases, with 10 bases spanning the gap. The CDR3 totals 14 residues. Per germline, CDR1 SGHDT and CDR2 YYEEEE. As DNA, the CDR3 is TGTGCCAGCAGCACAGGGTTTGGCAATCAGCCCCAGCATTTT. Protein sequence: CASSTGFGNQPQHF.

This chain joins TRBV7-2 and TRBJ2-5; 9 bases agree with TRBD2. Trimming took 8 bases from V and 7 from J; bases not matched to a gene: 14. CDR1 and CDR2 (germline): SGHTA, FQGNSA. CDR3 length: 15 amino acids. DNA of the CDR3: TGTGCCAGCTCTCGGGCTAGCGGGGAAGTTTGGACCCAGTACTTC. Its translation is CASSRASGEVWTQYF.